This TCR beta chain originates from a study of blood T cell repertoires in COVID-19. Across the whole study: From T cells, B-cell-depleted T cells, or PBMCs came the material, which was cDNA or gDNA.

Germline lookup yields CDR1 SQVTM and CDR2 ANQGSEA. Trimming shortened V by 6 bases and J by 4 bases, and 15 bases separated the two germline ends. There are 13 residues in the CDR3. Followed over time, Seattle patients had been enrolled while infection was active. Data came from immunoSEQ multiplex PCR; TCRdb stores just in-frame clones and leaves some out. Of under 200,000 clones detected, 79% appear once; the ten largest clones hold more than 7%. This chain joins TRBV29-1 and TRBJ1-2, with a weak D call TRBD1 (5 bases). Sequencing was performed on peripheral blood. This receptor was obtained from a woman aged 60-70 years with COVID-19, enrolled during active disease. CDR3 loop: CSVGSGRVYGYTF. CDR3 bases: TGCAGCGTCGGGTCGGGCAGGGTCTATGGCTACACCTTC.